The following is a T cell receptor (beta chain) sequence with its context. Only in-frame clones appear in the TCRdb table, and some are missing; sequencing was by immunoSEQ multiplex PCR. The repertoire includes about 250,000 clones, about 88% of them detected once, and around 2.9% sits in the top ten. Residents of about 25 US areas, aged roughly 18 to 89 years, made up the participants. Cohort 3 donors were reported recovered after two negative PCRs, clearance, or symptom resolution. The data stem from a study of blood T cell repertoires in COVID-19. Study summary: The analysed material was cDNA or gDNA that came from T cells, B-cell-depleted T cells, or PBMCs.

The CDR3 runs 13 residues. Looked up from germline, CDR1 is SGHNT and CDR2 is YENEEA. Deletions cut 0 bases from V and 8 bases from J, with 8 bases between. Sequencing input: PBMCs or T cells enriched from blood (not recorded which). The clonotype comes from a woman between 45 and 65 years old who had recovered from COVID-19. V usage is TRBV11-3 and J usage is TRBJ2-1; no clear D gene. The chain's CDR3 is CASSLDRSDEQFF. The CDR3 region has the DNA TGTGCCAGCAGCTTAGATCGGAGTGATGAGCAGTTCTTC.